These 3 T cell receptor beta chains were all obtained from the same sample, sequenced in a study of T-cell memory formation after mild COVID-19. TCRdb redid the calling of the 5' RACE reads with MiXCR, one entry per CDR3 protein. The sample lists hundreds of thousands of distinct CDR3 sequences, 25% to 30% seen once, with 13% in the top ten. The specimen was PBMCs or a T cell subset sorted from them (not recorded which). These TCRs come from an adult woman who had mild COVID-19 (a few samples of this study predate the infection). Cell type and time point are not known.

In DNA form, the CDR3 reads TGCAGTGCTAGACCTAGTGGACAGGTCCTCACTACCTGGGAGCAGTACTTC. It specifies CSARPSGQVLTTWEQYF. The chain uses TRBV20-1 and TRBJ2-7; 7 bases line up with TRBD1. V was pared by 2 bases and J by 7 bases, with 20 bases of the junction left unmatched. This CDR3 is 17 amino acids long. Germline V lookup: CDR1 DFQATT, CDR2 SNEGSKA (reference sequence).

This clonotype has a handful of counts. This CDR3 is CASSYAADYEQYF. CDR3 in DNA: TGTGCCAGCAGTTATGCTGCGGACTACGAGCAGTACTTC. The chain has TRBV6-5 and TRBJ2-7; the D is unclear. Deletions cut 3 bases from V and 3 bases from J, with 9 bases between. Germline-derived CDR1 and CDR2 are MNHEY and SVGAGI. The CDR3 has 13 amino acids.

The rearrangement uses TRBV6-1 and TRBJ2-4; D perhaps matches TRBD1 (6 bases). Trimming pared 4 bases from V and 8 bases from J, leaving 12 bases between. The germline V gene has CDR1 MNHNS and CDR2 SASEGT. The CDR3 extends over 13 amino acids. The CDR3, as DNA: TGTGCCAGCAGTGCCCTGGGGGCCGACATTCAGTACTTC. Translated: CASSALGADIQYF.